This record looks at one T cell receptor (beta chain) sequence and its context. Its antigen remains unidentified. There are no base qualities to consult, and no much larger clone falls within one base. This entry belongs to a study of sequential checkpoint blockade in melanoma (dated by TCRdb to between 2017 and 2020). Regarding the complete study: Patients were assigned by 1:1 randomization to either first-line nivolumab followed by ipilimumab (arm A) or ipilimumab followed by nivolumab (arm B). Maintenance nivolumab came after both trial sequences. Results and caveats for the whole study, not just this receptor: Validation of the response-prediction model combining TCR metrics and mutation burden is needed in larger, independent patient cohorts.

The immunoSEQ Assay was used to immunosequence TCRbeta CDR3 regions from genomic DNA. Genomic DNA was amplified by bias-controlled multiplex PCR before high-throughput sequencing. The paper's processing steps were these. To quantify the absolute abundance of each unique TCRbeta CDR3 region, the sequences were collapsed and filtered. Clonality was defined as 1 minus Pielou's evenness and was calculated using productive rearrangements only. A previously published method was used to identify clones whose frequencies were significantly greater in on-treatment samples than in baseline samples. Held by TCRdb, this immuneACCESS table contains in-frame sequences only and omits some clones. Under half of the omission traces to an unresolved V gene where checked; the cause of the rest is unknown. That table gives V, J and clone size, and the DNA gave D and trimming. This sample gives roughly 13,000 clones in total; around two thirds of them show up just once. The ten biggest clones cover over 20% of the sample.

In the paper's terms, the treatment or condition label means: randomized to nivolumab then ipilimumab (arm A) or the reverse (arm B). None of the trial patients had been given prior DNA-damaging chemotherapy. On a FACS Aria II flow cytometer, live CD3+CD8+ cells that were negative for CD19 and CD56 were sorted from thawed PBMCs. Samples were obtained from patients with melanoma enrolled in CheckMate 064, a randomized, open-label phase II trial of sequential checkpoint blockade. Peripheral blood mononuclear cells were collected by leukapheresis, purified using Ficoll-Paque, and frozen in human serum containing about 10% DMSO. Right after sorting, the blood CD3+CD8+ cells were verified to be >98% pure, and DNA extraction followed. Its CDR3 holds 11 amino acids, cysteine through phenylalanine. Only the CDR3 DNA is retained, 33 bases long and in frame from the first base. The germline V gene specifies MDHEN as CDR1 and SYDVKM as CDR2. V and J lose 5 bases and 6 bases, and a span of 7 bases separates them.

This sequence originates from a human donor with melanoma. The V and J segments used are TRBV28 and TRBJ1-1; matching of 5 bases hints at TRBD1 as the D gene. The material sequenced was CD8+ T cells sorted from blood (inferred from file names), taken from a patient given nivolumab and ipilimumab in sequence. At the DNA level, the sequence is TGTGCCAGCAGTGGGGGGGCTGAAGCTTTCTTT. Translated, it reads CASSGGAEAFF.